This TCR beta chain was profiled in a study of OX40 agonist ivuxolimab in advanced cancers. Study as a whole: Melanoma, hepatocellular carcinoma, head and neck or renal cell cancer occurred in dose-escalation patients. There were three patients with partial responses, one having hepatocellular carcinoma and two cutaneous melanoma.

Data came from immunoSEQ multiplex PCR; TCRdb stores just in-frame clones and leaves some out. The table has around 79,000 clones, about 91% seen once. The CDR3 contains 16 residues. Germline V gene lookup returns CDR1 SGHTA and CDR2 FQGNSA. V lost 4 bases, J lost 7 bases, and 9 bases stayed unmatched. The sequence was collected from an adult with an advanced solid tumor such as melanoma, head and neck, liver or kidney cancer. The chain employs TRBV7-2 and TRBJ2-1; 11 nucleotides agree with TRBD2. The material was CD4+ or CD8+ T cells sorted from blood, obtained in a trial of the OX40 agonist ivuxolimab. CDR3 loop: CASSSRPLAGGNEQFF. The CDR3, as DNA: TGTGCCAGCAGCTCCAGACCCTTAGCGGGAGGGAATGAGCAGTTCTTC.